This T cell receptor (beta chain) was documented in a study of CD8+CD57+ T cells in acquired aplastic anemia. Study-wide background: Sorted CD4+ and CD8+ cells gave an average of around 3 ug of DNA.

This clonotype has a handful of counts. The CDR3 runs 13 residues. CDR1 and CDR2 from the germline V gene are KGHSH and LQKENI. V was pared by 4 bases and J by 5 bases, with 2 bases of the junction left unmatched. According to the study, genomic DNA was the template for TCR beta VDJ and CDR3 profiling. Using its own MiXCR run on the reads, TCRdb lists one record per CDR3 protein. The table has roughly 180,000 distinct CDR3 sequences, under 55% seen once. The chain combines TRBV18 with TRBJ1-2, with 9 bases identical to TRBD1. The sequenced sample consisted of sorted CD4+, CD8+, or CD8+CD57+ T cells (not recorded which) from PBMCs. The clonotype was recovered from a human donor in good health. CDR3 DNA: TGTGCCAGCTCACGGACAGGGGAATATGGCTACACCTTC. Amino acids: CASSRTGEYGYTF.